This T cell receptor beta chain was recovered during a study of blood T cell repertoires in COVID-19. The CDR3 is 17 amino acids. CDR1 SGHTA and CDR2 FQGNSA come from the germline V gene. Trimming at V came to 3 bases and at J to 2 bases, leaving 6 bases not matched to a gene. As handled by the study authors: Estimation of nucleated cell counts relied on the amplification of reference gene primers. The repertoire was sequenced with immunoSEQ multiplex PCR; TCRdb's copy has only in-frame clones and lacks some. V and J calls and clone size are as listed in that table; D and trimming were resolved from the DNA. The table shows over 60,000 clones, with approximately 80% occurring only once.

The clonotype was recovered from a man aged 55 to 69 with COVID-19, enrolled during active disease. Sequenced: peripheral blood. The chain links TRBV7-2 to TRBJ2-4; 11 bases agree with TRBD2. The CDR3 DNA is TGTGCCAGCAGCTTTGGGGGACTAGCGGACACCAAAAACATTCAGTACTTC. Its protein product is CASSFGGLADTKNIQYF.